These T cell receptor beta chains were read from a single sample in a study of blood T cell repertoires in COVID-19. The table came from immunoSEQ multiplex PCR; TCRdb's copy has only in-frame clones and leaves some out. Found here are 70,000 to 95,000 clones, 88% of them singletons; the top ten hold roughly 6%. What was sequenced was peripheral blood. These TCRs come from a man over 45 with active COVID-19. Both conserved end residues are part of each CDR3. Fields, in order: clone size, V gene, J gene, D gene, CDR3 protein, CDR3 DNA. D genes are given only for firm matches. Size is stated for part of the rows, as once, few or many counts, or as a class when the clone is expanded.

clone size: -
V gene: TRBV6-6
J gene: TRBJ2-7
D gene: TRBD1
CDR3 protein: CASRPGQAYEQYF
CDR3 DNA: TGTGCCAGCAGGCCAGGACAGGCCTACGAGCAGTACTTC

clone size: -
V gene: TRBV19
J gene: TRBJ1-2
D gene: TRBD1
CDR3 protein: CASTQTGGGYGYTF
CDR3 DNA: TGTGCCAGTACCCAAACAGGGGGCGGCTATGGCTACACCTTC

clone size: -
V gene: TRBV18
J gene: TRBJ2-7
D gene: -
CDR3 protein: CASSPPILGGYEQYF
CDR3 DNA: TGTGCCAGCTCACCACCGATCTTAGGGGGCTACGAGCAGTACTTC

clone size: few
V gene: TRBV28
J gene: TRBJ2-2
D gene: TRBD2
CDR3 protein: CASSLSILAGAGELFF
CDR3 DNA: TGTGCCAGCAGTTTAAGTATACTAGCGGGAGCCGGGGAGCTGTTTTTT

clone size: -
V gene: TRBV3-1/TRBV3-2
J gene: TRBJ1-1
D gene: TRBD1
CDR3 protein: CASSPPETGVTEAFF
CDR3 DNA: TGTGCCAGCAGCCCCCCCGAGACAGGGGTGACTGAAGCTTTCTTT

clone size: -
V gene: TRBV5-1
J gene: TRBJ2-5
D gene: TRBD2
CDR3 protein: CASSRSAGEETQYF
CDR3 DNA: TGCGCCAGCAGCCGCTCGGCGGGAGAAGAGACCCAGTACTTC

clone size: few
V gene: TRBV4-1
J gene: TRBJ1-3
D gene: -
CDR3 protein: CASSQDPSRLPLSGNTIYF
CDR3 DNA: TGCGCCAGCAGCCAAGACCCTTCCCGGTTACCCCTCTCTGGAAACACCATATATTTT

clone size: -
V gene: TRBV6-5
J gene: TRBJ1-6
D gene: TRBD1
CDR3 protein: CASSYRGRSYNSPLHF
CDR3 DNA: TGTGCCAGCAGTTACAGGGGGCGCTCCTATAATTCACCCCTCCACTTT

clone size: -
V gene: TRBV27
J gene: TRBJ2-6
D gene: -
CDR3 protein: CASSVLSSGANVLTF
CDR3 DNA: TGTGCCAGCAGCGTCCTAAGCTCTGGGGCCAACGTCCTGACTTTC

clone size: -
V gene: TRBV28
J gene: TRBJ2-1
D gene: TRBD2
CDR3 protein: CASSLTSGRGDEQFF
CDR3 DNA: TGTGCCAGCAGTTTAACTAGCGGGAGAGGAGATGAGCAGTTCTTC

clone size: -
V gene: TRBV11-2
J gene: TRBJ2-1
D gene: TRBD2
CDR3 protein: CASRTGLAGVSEQFF
CDR3 DNA: TGTGCCAGCAGAACGGGACTAGCGGGAGTAAGTGAGCAGTTCTTC

clone size: once
V gene: TRBV7-2
J gene: TRBJ1-2
D gene: -
CDR3 protein: CASSLQVDYGYTF
CDR3 DNA: TGTGCCAGCAGCTTACAGGTTGACTATGGCTACACCTTC

clone size: -
V gene: TRBV2
J gene: TRBJ2-5
D gene: -
CDR3 protein: CASRTGEPRETQYF
CDR3 DNA: TGTGCCAGCAGGACAGGAGAGCCACGAGAGACCCAGTACTTC

clone size: -
V gene: TRBV11-2
J gene: TRBJ2-7
D gene: -
CDR3 protein: CASSRGGADEQYF
CDR3 DNA: TGTGCCAGCAGCCGAGGGGGGGCGGACGAGCAGTACTTC

clone size: -
V gene: TRBV4-3
J gene: TRBJ2-7
D gene: TRBD2
CDR3 protein: CASSQGLAGVSYEQYF
CDR3 DNA: TGCGCCAGCAGCCAAGGACTAGCGGGTGTCTCCTACGAGCAGTACTTC

clone size: -
V gene: TRBV3-1/TRBV3-2
J gene: TRBJ1-3
D gene: -
CDR3 protein: CASSQSGSGNTIYF
CDR3 DNA: TGTGCCAGCAGCCAGTCAGGCTCTGGAAACACCATATATTTT

clone size: few
V gene: TRBV2
J gene: TRBJ2-7
D gene: -
CDR3 protein: CASSVSLALEQYF
CDR3 DNA: TGTGCCAGCAGTGTCTCCCTAGCTCTGGAGCAGTACTTC

clone size: -
V gene: TRBV4-3
J gene: TRBJ1-1
D gene: TRBD1
CDR3 protein: CASSTRQGRNTEAFF
CDR3 DNA: TGCGCCAGCAGCACCCGACAGGGGAGGAACACTGAAGCTTTCTTT

clone size: -
V gene: TRBV20-1
J gene: TRBJ1-2
D gene: -
CDR3 protein: CSARTGGGYTF
CDR3 DNA: TGCAGTGCTAGGACAGGAGGAGGCTACACCTTC

clone size: once
V gene: TRBV6-5
J gene: TRBJ2-5
D gene: TRBD1
CDR3 protein: CASSRDRDETQYF
CDR3 DNA: TGTGCCAGCAGCCGGGACAGGGATGAGACCCAGTACTTC

clone size: -
V gene: TRBV3-1/TRBV3-2
J gene: TRBJ1-6
D gene: -
CDR3 protein: CASSQTDYYSPLHF
CDR3 DNA: TGTGCCAGCAGCCAAACAGATTACTATTCACCCCTCCACTTT

clone size: -
V gene: TRBV4-1
J gene: TRBJ1-6
D gene: -
CDR3 protein: CASSQGINIGGTYNSPLHF
CDR3 DNA: TGCGCCAGCAGCCAAGGCATAAATATAGGTGGGACTTATAATTCACCCCTCCACTTT